This record looks at one T cell receptor beta chain sequence and its context. What it recognizes is unknown. Germline V gene sequence: CDR1 MNHEY, CDR2 SMNVEV (reference sequence). This CDR3 region has 11 residues. With 2 bases removed from V and 5 bases from J, the gap between germline ends came to 4 bases. The data were obtained in a study of response to subunit inactivated influenza vaccine. Study findings and constraints: With each seasonal influenza vaccination, the authors suggested, few new T cells are recruited.

TCRdb recomputed calls from the RT-PCR reads with MiXCR, one row per CDR3 protein. In the table there are approximately 700,000 distinct CDR3 sequences, over 11% of which are singletons. This specimen consisted of PBMCs from blood, obtained 14 to 15 days before vaccination. This TCR was sampled from a man aged 50 to 59 who received an inactivated influenza vaccine. The rearrangement links TRBV27 to TRBJ2-7; D unclear. CDR3 coding DNA: TGTGCCAGCAGTTTAACACACGAGCAGTACTTC. This sequence encodes CASSLTHEQYF.